The 16 T cell receptor beta chains given below trace back to one sample, sequenced in a study of metastatic and nonmetastatic thyroid tumors. TCRdb re-clonotyped the PCR reads through MiXCR. The table shows approximately 44,000 clones, with approximately 25% occurring only once. No treatment of any kind had been given to any patient before thyroid surgery. Input material: tumor tissue. The origin of the receptors is a female donor with papillary thyroid cancer or a benign thyroid nodule (not recorded which). Some clones in this sample may be carry-over from other donors' samples.

Many counts were recorded for this clone. This sequence joins TRBV7-8 and TRBJ2-1, with D perhaps TRBD1 (6 bases). There are 16 residues in the CDR3. Per the germline V gene, CDR1 is SGHVS and CDR2 is FQNEAQ. V was pared by 5 bases and J by 0 bases, with 14 bases between. The CDR3 region is CASSAGQLSSYNEQFF. The CDR3 coding sequence is TGTGCCAGCAGCGCCGGACAGTTGAGCTCCTACAATGAGCAGTTCTTC.

This clone has a handful of counts. The chain has TRBV19 and TRBJ2-3; D perhaps matches TRBD2 (6 bases). Trimming cost V 7 bases and J 1 base, with 9 bases left between them. Germline V CDR1 and CDR2: LNHDA, SQIVND (reference sequence). The CDR3 runs 13 residues. The CDR3 region is CASNSGRTDTQYF. CDR3 coding DNA: TGTGCCAGTAATAGCGGCCGCACAGATACGCAGTATTTT.

Only a few counts were recorded for this clone. The chain recombines TRBV19 with TRBJ1-1; D uncertain. Germline-derived CDR1 and CDR2 are LNHDA and SQIVND (reference sequence). CDR3 size: 16 residues. V gave up 3 bases and J gave up 0 bases, with 14 bases separating them. The CDR3 DNA reads as TGTGCCAGTAGTATCGGACCGACAAACATGAACACTGAAGCTTTCTTT. Its translation: CASSIGPTNMNTEAFF.

The chain has TRBV12-3 or TRBV12-4 and TRBJ2-7; possible D gene TRBD2, 6 bases. The length of the CDR3 is 14 residues. V was cut by 0 bases and J by 6 bases, with 12 bases left in between. As DNA, the CDR3 is TGTGCCAGCAGTTTAGCGGGGGGTCGGCGCGAGCAGTACTTC. This encodes CASSLAGGRREQYF.

This clone was found once. The J gene is TRBJ2-3, the V gene TRBV15, with no clear D. Germline CDR1 LNHNV, CDR2 YYDKDF (reference sequence). Trimming took off 5 bases at V and 0 bases at J, with 6 bases between the two ends. This CDR3 is 13 amino acids long. CDR3 in amino acids: CATSDGSTDTQYF. In DNA, the CDR3 is TGTGCCACCAGCGACGGGAGCACAGATACGCAGTATTTT.

There are many counts of this clone. V is TRBV7-8 and J is TRBJ1-5; TRBD1 is a possible D gene (6 bases). Per the germline V gene, CDR1 is SGHVS and CDR2 is FQNEAQ. This CDR3 comprises 16 residues. With 0 bases removed from V and 4 bases from J, the gap between germline ends came to 13 bases. DNA of the CDR3: TGTGCCAGCAGCTTAGCACGGACAGCGCTTAATCAGCCCCAGCATTTT. Amino acid sequence: CASSLARTALNQPQHF.

The rearrangement uses TRBV20-1 and TRBJ1-5; D possibly corresponds to TRBD1 (6 bases). The germline V gene encodes CDR1 DFQATT and CDR2 SNEGSKA (reference sequence). This CDR3 contains 15 residues. V was pared by 6 bases and J by 5 bases, with 20 bases between. The CDR3 DNA is TGCAGTGCAACCGACAGGCGACAAGGTGATCAGCCCCAGCATTTT. Protein product: CSATDRRQGDQPQHF.

This clone occurred many times. The CDR3 DNA follows: TGCAGTGCTAAGGACAGGGTTGACACTGAAGCTTTCTTT. It yields the protein CSAKDRVDTEAFF. The chain has TRBV20-1 and TRBJ1-1; the match to TRBD1 covers 8 bases. With V trimmed by 4 bases and J by 3 bases, 4 bases remained unmatched. The CDR3 sequence is 13 residues long. Germline V lookup: CDR1 DFQATT, CDR2 SNEGSKA (reference sequence).

This clone was detected ten times or more. V and J are TRBV5-1 and TRBJ2-4, with D uncertain. The germline CDR1 and CDR2 sequences are SGHRS and YFSETQ. The CDR3 extends over 13 amino acids. Trimming cost V 6 bases and J 9 bases, with 16 bases left between them. CDR3 sequence: CASNSDPGRIQYF. The CDR3 DNA sequence: TGCGCCAGCAACTCGGACCCGGGTCGCATTCAGTACTTC.

This clone was recorded a few times. This chain uses TRBV6-1 with TRBJ2-5, with TRBD2 identical over 10 bases. V lost 4 bases to trimming and J lost 3 bases; unmatched junction nucleotides: 11. This CDR3 comprises 17 residues. Germline values: CDR1 MNHNS, CDR2 SASEGT. CDR3 sequence (DNA): TGTGCCAGCAGTGCATCTATAGCGGGAGGATCCAAAGAGACCCAGTACTTC. Its protein product is CASSASIAGGSKETQYF.

Ten or more counts support this clone. The chain carries TRBV29-1 and TRBJ2-7, with D possibly being TRBD2 (6 bases). CDR1 SQVTM and CDR2 ANQGSEA come from the germline V gene. Trimming left V 4 bases short and J 2 bases short, with 9 bases between. The CDR3 is 12 amino acids. Written as DNA, the CDR3 is TGCAGCGTTGGTTCGGGGGCCTACGAGCAGTACTTC. Protein product: CSVGSGAYEQYF.

The V call is TRBV20-1, the J call TRBJ2-1; D ambiguous. The germline V and J ends were trimmed by 5 bases and 0 bases, with 17 bases remaining between them. The CDR3 is 16 residues long. CDR1 and CDR2 (germline): DFQATT, SNEGSKA (reference sequence). CDR3 region: CSARRWAGSSYNEQFF. As DNA, the CDR3 is TGCAGTGCTCGACGCTGGGCAGGCAGCTCCTACAATGAGCAGTTCTTC.

This clone is labeled medium-sized. The V and J genes are TRBV15 and TRBJ2-7; 7 bases align to TRBD1. J was trimmed by 3 bases and V by 3 bases; bases with no gene match: 5. Germline CDR1 reads LNHNV; CDR2 reads YYDKDF (reference sequence). The CDR3 extends over 14 amino acids. CDR3 coding DNA: TGTGCCACCAGCAGCCGACAGGGAGACTACGAGCAGTACTTC. Residues: CATSSRQGDYEQYF.

The table lists this clone with many counts. The rearrangement joins TRBV5-1 to TRBJ1-6; D remains ambiguous. Germline assignment: CDR1 SGHRS and CDR2 YFSETQ. V lost 7 bases, J lost 6 bases, and 14 bases lay in between. This CDR3 region has 14 residues. The CDR3 DNA sequence: TGCGCCAGCTCCTCGGGAGGGCCTAATTCACCCCTCCACTTT. It codes for CASSSGGPNSPLHF.

The chain links TRBV12-3 or TRBV12-4 to TRBJ1-2; D not certain. V lost 1 base, J lost 11 bases, and 17 bases lay in between. CDR3 length: 14 amino acids. CDR3 bases: TGTGCCAGCAGTTTAGAGGTTCGCGTGACACCTTACACCTTC. Residues: CASSLEVRVTPYTF.

A note on this clone: Germline and junction disagree at one end, which may indicate a read error. The chain couples TRBV6-5 to TRBJ2-1; tentatively, D is TRBD2 (5 bases). Germline V gene lookup returns CDR1 MNHEY and CDR2 SVGAGI. The CDR3 spans 17 residues. The CDR3 nucleotides are TGTGCCAGCAGTCACACCCTACGAGTGTTCGGGAACAATGAGCATTTCTTC. Residues: CASSHTLRVFGNNEHFF.